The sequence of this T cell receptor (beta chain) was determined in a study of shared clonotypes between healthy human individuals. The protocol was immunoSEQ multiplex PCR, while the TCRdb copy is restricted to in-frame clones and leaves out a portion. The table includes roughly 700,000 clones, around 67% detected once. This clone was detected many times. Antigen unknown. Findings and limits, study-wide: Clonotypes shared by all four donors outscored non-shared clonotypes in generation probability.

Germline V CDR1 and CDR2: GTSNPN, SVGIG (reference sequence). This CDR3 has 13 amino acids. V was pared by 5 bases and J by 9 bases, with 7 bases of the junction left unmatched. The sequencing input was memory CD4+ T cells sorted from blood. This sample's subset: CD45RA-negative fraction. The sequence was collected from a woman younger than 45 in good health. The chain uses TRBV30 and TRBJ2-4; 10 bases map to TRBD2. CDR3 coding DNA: TGTGCCTGGTCCGGGACTAGCGATGGCATTCAGTACTTC. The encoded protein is CAWSGTSDGIQYF.